Below, 2 T cell receptor beta chains from the same sample are listed, as sequenced in a study of CD8+ T cells in alopecia areata. RNA extraction was followed by reverse transcription into cDNA, which acted as the sequencing template. Clones were sequenced by immunoSEQ multiplex PCR, and TCRdb holds only the in-frame ones, with some missing. This table has 150,000 or so clones, about 54% appearing once. The treatment: oral pan-JAK inhibitor, 5-10 mg twice daily. The source was CD4+ T cells sorted from blood, collected at approximately week 55, from a patient treated with tofacitinib. These receptors originate from a human donor with alopecia areata.

Concerning this clone: Other DNA sequences in this specimen translate into the identical CDR3. J is TRBJ1-2 and V is TRBV15, with D unclear. The CDR3 loop spans 11 amino acids. Deletions cut 0 bases from V and 6 bases from J, with 2 bases between. The germline gives CDR1 LNHNV, CDR2 YYDKDF (reference sequence). The CDR3 protein is CATSRDNGYTF. Here the CDR3 DNA reads TGTGCCACCAGCAGAGATAATGGCTACACCTTC.

This clone occurred a few times. This specimen includes other DNA sequences encoding the same CDR3. The chain recombines TRBV29-1 with TRBJ2-5, with D possibly TRBD2 on 6 matching bases. Trimming took 5 bases from V and 2 from J, leaving 9 bases between them. Germline V gene data show CDR1 as SQVTM and CDR2 as ANQGSEA. The CDR3 is made up of 12 amino acids. CDR3 bases: TGCAGCGTTTCTGGAGGGCAAGAGACCCAGTACTTC. It yields the protein CSVSGGQETQYF.